A single T cell receptor (beta chain) is shown here with its context. These data originate in a study of blood T cell repertoires in COVID-19. Study information: The study drew acute and convalescent COVID-19 samples from the United States, Italy and Spain. T cells, B-cell-depleted T cells, or PBMCs supplied cDNA or gDNA.

The V gene end was trimmed by 0 bases and the J gene end by 4 bases; junction bases not matched to a gene: 3. This CDR3 contains 14 residues. The germline CDR1 and CDR2 sequences are GTSNPN and SVGIG (reference sequence). Authors' analysis steps: Cell counts per sample came from amplifying reference gene primers. TCRdb keeps only in-frame clones here, not all; method: immunoSEQ multiplex PCR. From that table come the V and J calls and clone size; the DNA was used to work out D and trimming. This sample yields 73,000 or so clones, of which 75% to 85% are seen a single time; 6% to 7% belongs to the top ten.

The gene calls are TRBV30 and TRBJ1-5; 7 bases match TRBD1. Sequencing was performed on peripheral blood. This clonotype was sampled from a woman aged 55-70 years with acute or convalescent COVID-19. The CDR3 bases are TGTGCCTGGAGTGTGGGACAGCTTAATCAGCCCCAGCATTTT. Translating it yields CAWSVGQLNQPQHF.